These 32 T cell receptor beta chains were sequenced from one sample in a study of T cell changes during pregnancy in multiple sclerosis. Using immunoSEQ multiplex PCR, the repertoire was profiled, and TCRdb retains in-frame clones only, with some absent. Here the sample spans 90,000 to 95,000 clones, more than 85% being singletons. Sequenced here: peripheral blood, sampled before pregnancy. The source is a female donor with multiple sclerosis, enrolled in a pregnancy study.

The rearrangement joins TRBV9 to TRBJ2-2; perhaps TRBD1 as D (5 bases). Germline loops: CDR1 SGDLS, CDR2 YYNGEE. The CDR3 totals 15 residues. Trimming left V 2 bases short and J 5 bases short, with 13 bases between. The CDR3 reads CASSVTGFFTGELFF. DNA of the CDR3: TGTGCCAGCAGCGTTACAGGATTCTTTACCGGGGAGCTGTTTTTT.

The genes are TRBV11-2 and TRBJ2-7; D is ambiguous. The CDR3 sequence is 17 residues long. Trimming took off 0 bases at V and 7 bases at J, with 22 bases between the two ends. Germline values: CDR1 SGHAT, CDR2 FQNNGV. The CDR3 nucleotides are TGTGCCAGCAGCTTAGATCAAGGTAGAGAATCTGCTAGGGAGCAGTACTTC. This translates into CASSLDQGRESAREQYF.

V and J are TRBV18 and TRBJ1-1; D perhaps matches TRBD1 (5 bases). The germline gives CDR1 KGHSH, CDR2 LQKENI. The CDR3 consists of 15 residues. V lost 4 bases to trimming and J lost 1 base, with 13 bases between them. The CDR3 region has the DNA TGTGCCAGCTCACTTCAGGGACTGAAGAACACTGAAGCTTTCTTT. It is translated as CASSLQGLKNTEAFF.

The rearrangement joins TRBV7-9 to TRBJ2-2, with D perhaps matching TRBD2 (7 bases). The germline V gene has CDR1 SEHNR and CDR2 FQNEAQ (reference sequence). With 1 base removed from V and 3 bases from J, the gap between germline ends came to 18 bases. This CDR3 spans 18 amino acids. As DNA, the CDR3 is TGTGCCAGCAGCTTAGTTCGGGGGGCGCGCCGTGACACCGGGGAGCTGTTTTTT. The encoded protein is CASSLVRGARRDTGELFF.

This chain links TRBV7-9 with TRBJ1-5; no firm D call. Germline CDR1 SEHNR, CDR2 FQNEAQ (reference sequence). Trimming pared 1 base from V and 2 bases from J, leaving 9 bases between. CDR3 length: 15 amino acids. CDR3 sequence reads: CASSLGGAGNQPQHF. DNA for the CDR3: TGTGCCAGCAGCTTAGGAGGTGCCGGCAATCAGCCCCAGCATTTT.

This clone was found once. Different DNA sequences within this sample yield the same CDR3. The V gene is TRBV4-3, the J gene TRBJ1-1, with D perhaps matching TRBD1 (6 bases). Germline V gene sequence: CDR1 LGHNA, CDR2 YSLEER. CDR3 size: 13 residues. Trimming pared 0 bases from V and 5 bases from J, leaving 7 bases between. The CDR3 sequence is CASSQDRGTEAFF. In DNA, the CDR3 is TGCGCCAGCAGCCAAGACAGGGGTACTGAAGCTTTCTTT.

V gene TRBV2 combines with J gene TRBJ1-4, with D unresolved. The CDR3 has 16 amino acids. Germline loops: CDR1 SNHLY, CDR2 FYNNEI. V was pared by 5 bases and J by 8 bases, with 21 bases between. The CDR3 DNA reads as TGTGCCAGCAGTTCTTTCCCGGAGGGATTACGAGAAAAACTGTTTTTT. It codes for CASSSFPEGLREKLFF.

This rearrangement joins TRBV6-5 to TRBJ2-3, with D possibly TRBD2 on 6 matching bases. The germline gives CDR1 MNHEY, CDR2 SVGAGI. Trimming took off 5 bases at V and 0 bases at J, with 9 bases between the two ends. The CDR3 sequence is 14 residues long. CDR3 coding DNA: TGTGCCAGCAGTGGGACTCGAAGCACAGATACGCAGTATTTT. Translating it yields CASSGTRSTDTQYF.

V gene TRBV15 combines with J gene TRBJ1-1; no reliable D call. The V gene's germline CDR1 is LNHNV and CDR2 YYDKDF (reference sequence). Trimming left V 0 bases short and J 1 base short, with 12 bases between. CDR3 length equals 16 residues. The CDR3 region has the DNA TGTGCCACCAGCAGAGATACTCGCCCTTCGAACACTGAAGCTTTCTTT. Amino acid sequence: CATSRDTRPSNTEAFF.

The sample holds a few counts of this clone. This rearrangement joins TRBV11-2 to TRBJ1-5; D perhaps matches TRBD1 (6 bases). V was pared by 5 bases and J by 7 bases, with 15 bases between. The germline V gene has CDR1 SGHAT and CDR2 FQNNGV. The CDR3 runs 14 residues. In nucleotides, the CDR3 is TGTGCCAGCAGCCCTACAGGGCACAACCAGCCCCAGCATTTT. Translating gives CASSPTGHNQPQHF.

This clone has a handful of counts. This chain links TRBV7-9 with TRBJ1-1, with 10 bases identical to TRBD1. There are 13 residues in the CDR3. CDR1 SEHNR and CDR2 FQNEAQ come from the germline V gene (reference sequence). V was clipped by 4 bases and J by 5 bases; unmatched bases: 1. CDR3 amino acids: CASSWGQGTEAFF. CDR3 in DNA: TGTGCCAGCAGCTGGGGACAGGGGACTGAAGCTTTCTTT.

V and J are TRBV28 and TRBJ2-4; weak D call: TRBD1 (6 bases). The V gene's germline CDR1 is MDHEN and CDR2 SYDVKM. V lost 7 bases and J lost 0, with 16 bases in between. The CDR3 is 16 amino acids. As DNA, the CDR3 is TGTGCCAGCAACCCTCCCGGGACATTAGCCAAAAACATTCAGTACTTC. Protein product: CASNPPGTLAKNIQYF.

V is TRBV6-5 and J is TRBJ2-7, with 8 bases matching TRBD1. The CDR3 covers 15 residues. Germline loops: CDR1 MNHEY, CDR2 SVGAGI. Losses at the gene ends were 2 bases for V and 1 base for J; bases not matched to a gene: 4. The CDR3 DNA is TGTGCCAGCAGTTACCGGGACAGGAGATCCTACGAGCAGTACTTC. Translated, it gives CASSYRDRRSYEQYF.

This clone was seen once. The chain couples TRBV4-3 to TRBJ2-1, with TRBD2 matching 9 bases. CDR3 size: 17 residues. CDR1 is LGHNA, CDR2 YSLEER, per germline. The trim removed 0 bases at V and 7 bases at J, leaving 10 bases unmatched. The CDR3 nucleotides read TGCGCCAGCAGCCAAGAAGAGGAAGCGGGGGGCCCTAATGAGCAGTTCTTC. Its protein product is CASSQEEEAGGPNEQFF.

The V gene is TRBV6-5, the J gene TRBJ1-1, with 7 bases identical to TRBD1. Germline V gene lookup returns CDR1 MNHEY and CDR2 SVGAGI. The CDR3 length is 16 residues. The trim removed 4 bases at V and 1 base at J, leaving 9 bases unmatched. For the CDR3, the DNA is TGTGCCAGCAGTTCCCACTCAACAGGGGAGAACACTGAAGCTTTCTTT. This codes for CASSSHSTGENTEAFF.

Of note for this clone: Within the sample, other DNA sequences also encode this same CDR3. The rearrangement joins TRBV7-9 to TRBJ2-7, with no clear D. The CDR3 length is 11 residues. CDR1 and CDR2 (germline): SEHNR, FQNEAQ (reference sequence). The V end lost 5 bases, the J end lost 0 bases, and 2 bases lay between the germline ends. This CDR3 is CASSLSYEQYF. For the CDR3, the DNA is TGTGCCAGCAGCCTCTCCTACGAGCAGTACTTC.

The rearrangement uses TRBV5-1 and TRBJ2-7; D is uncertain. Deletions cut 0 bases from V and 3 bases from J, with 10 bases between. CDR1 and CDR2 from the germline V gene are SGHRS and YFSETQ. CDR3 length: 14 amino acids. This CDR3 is CASSLVALNYEQYF. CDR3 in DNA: TGCGCCAGCAGCTTGGTGGCTTTGAACTACGAGCAGTACTTC.

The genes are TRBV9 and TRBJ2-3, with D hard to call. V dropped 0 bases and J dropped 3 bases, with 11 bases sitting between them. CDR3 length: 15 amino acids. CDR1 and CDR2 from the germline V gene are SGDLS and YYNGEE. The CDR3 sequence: CASSVDYTVTDTQYF. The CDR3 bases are TGTGCCAGCAGCGTAGACTATACTGTTACAGATACGCAGTATTTT.

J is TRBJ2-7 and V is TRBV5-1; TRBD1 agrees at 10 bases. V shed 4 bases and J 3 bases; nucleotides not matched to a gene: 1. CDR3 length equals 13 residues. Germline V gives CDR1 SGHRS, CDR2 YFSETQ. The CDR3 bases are TGCGCCAGCAGCGGACAGGGGGGCTACGAGCAGTACTTC. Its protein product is CASSGQGGYEQYF.

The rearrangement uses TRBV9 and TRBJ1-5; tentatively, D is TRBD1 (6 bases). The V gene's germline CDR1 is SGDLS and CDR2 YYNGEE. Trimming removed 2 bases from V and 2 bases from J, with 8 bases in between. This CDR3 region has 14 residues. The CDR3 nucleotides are TGTGCCAGCAGCGTTCCAGGGGGCAATCAGCCCCAGCATTTT. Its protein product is CASSVPGGNQPQHF.

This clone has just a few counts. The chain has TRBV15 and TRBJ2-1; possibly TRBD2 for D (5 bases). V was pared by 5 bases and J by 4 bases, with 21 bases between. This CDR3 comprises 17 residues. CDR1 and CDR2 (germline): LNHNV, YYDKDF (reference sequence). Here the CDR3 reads CATSLPLAQLVYNEQFF. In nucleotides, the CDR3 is TGTGCCACCAGCCTCCCCTTGGCCCAACTAGTATACAATGAGCAGTTCTTC.

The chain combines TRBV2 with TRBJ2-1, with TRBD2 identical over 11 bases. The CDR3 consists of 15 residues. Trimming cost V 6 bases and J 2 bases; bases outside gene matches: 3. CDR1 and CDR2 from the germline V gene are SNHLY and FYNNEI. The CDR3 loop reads CASRGTSGTYNEQFF. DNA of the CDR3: TGTGCCAGCAGGGGGACTAGCGGTACCTACAATGAGCAGTTCTTC.

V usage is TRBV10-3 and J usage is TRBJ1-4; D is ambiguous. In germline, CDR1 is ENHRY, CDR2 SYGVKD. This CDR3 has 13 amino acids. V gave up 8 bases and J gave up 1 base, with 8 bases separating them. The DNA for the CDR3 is TGTGCCATCTCGGTCGGAACTAATGAAAAACTGTTTTTT. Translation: CAISVGTNEKLFF.

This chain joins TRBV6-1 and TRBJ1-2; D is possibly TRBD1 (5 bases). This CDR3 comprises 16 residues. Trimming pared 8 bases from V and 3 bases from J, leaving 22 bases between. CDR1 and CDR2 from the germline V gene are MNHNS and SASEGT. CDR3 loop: CASRGPPGLGHYGYTF. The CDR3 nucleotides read TGTGCCAGCCGTGGCCCACCAGGCTTGGGGCACTATGGCTACACCTTC.

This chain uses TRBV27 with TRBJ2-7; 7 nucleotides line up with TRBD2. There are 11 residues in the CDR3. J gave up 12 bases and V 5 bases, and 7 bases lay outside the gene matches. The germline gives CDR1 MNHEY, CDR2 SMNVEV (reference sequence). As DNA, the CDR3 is TGTGCCAGCAGTCCAACACCGGGGGGGTACTTC. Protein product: CASSPTPGGYF.

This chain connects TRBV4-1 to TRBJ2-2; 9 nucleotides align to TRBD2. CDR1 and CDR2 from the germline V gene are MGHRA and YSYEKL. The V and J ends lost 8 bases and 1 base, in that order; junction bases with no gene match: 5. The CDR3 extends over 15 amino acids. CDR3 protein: CASSPRGGNTGELFF. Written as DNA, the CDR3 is TGCGCCAGCTCGCCGCGGGGGGGGAACACCGGGGAGCTGTTTTTT.

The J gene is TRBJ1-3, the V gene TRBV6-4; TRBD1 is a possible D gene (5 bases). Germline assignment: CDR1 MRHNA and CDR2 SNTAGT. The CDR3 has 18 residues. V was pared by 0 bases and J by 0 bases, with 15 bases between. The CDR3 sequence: CASSDSGLNFSSGNTIYF. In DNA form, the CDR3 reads TGTGCCAGCAGTGACTCGGGACTGAACTTTAGCTCTGGAAACACCATATATTTT.

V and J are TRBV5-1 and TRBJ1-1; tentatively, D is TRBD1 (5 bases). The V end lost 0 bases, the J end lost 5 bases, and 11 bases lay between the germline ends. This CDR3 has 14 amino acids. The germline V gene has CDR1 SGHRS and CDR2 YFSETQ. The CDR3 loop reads CASSLEQGRTEAFF. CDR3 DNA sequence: TGCGCCAGCAGCTTGGAGCAGGGTAGGACTGAAGCTTTCTTT.

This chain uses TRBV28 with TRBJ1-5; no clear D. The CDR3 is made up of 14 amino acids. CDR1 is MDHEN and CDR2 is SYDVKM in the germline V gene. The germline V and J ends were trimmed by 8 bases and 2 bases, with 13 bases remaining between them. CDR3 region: CASEGKVGNQPQHF. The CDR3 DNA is TGTGCCAGCGAGGGTAAAGTTGGCAATCAGCCCCAGCATTTT.

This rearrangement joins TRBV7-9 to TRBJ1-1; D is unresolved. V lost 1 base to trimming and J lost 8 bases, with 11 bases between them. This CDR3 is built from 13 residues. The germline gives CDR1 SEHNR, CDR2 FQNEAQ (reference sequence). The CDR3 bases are TGTGCCAGCAGCTTAGTAGCTCGAGAGGAAGCTTTCTTT. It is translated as CASSLVAREEAFF.

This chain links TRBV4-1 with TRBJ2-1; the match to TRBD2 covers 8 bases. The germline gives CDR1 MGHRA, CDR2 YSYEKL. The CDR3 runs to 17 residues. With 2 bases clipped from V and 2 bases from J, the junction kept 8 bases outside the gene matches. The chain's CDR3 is CASSQLAGSATYNEQFF. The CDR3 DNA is TGCGCCAGCAGCCAACTAGCGGGCTCGGCAACCTACAATGAGCAGTTCTTC.

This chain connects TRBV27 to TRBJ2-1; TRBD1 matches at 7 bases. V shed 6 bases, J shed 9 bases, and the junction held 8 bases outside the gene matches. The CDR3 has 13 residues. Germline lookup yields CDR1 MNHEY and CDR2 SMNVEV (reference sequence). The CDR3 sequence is CASRSATGFEQFF. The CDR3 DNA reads TGTGCCAGCAGGAGCGCGACAGGGTTTGAGCAGTTCTTC.